This T cell receptor (beta chain) was obtained from a study of OX40 agonist ivuxolimab in advanced cancers. Study summary: Each dose-escalation patient presented with hepatocellular carcinoma, melanoma, renal cell or head and neck cancer. Three individuals attained partial responses, comprising one hepatocellular carcinoma case and two cutaneous melanoma cases. Study observations and caveats: Clonal expansion by week 6 occurred in CD4+ and CD8+ blood T cells (at 0.1 to 3.0 mg/kg).

TCRdb keeps only in-frame clones here, not all; method: immunoSEQ multiplex PCR. The table records around 150,000 clones, 90% of them present only once. This clone was detected once. Its cognate antigen is unknown. The CDR3 has 15 amino acids. Unmatched junction bases numbered 8, after V lost 9 bases and J lost 1 base. Germline V gene lookup returns CDR1 MDHEN and CDR2 SYDVKM. The source material was CD4+ or CD8+ T cells sorted from blood, sampled in a trial of the OX40 agonist ivuxolimab. The rearrangement links TRBV28 to TRBJ2-2; 7 nucleotides match TRBD2. The receptor's source is an adult with an advanced solid tumor such as melanoma, head and neck, liver or kidney cancer. CDR3 coding DNA: TGTGCCAGTATCTGGGCTAGCGGGAACACCGGGGAGCTGTTTTTT. Its translation is CASIWASGNTGELFF. The full variable domain, rest sourced from reference TRBV28 and TRBJ2-2, is DVKVTQSSRYLVKRTGEKVFLECVQDMDHENMFWYRQDPGLGLRLIYFSYDVKMKEKGDIPEGYSVSREKKERFSLILESASTNQTSMYLCASIWASGNTGELFFGEGSRLTVL.